This T cell receptor beta chain was retrieved from a study of T-cell reconstitution after alpha-beta-depleted transplantation in children. Unique molecular identifiers were incorporated when the TCRbeta library was constructed. From the PCR reads, TCRdb called clonotypes with MiXCR, one entry per CDR3 protein. This sample carries approximately 500,000 distinct CDR3 sequences, roughly a tenth of them seen once, and the ten largest clones take 2% to 2.5%. Broader study findings: It was surviving recipient T cells and thymic progenitors that gave some patients high TCRbeta diversity at day 60. Newly produced T cells mostly provided counts and TCRbeta diversity after one year, as hyperexpanded clones declined. Alpha-beta T cells about two months after transplant reportedly derived from several hundred expanded graft clones.

Ten or more counts support this clonotype. Antigen specificity is unknown. The receptor was isolated from a child aged 2-9 years with inherited bone marrow failure, due to receive a stem cell transplant. The sample here was PBMCs, taken before TCRalphabeta/CD19-depleted stem cell transplant.

CDR3 residues: CASSKVGDEQYF. Here the CDR3 DNA reads TGTGCCAGCAGCAAAGTGGGGGACGAGCAGTACTTC. The rearrangement joins TRBV21-1 to TRBJ2-7; no check of the table's D call, TRBD1, against the DNA was made. TRBV21-1 is an annotated pseudogene. The CDR3 sequence is 12 residues long.